This T cell receptor (beta chain) appears in the sequencing data of a study of beta chain features in type 1 diabetes. Findings and caveats of the study: VDJ junctions sequenced from type 1 diabetes patients showed fewer insertions and more deletions. Within each of all four CD4+ subsets, Type 1 diabetes patients had TCRB CDR3s that were moderately but significantly shorter.

The entirety of the isolated RNA underwent reverse transcription, so expressed TCRB transcripts were sequenced. The assay was immunoSEQ multiplex PCR, and TCRdb's table has in-frame clones only and misses some. The table lists approximately 730,000 clones, about an eighth of them singletons. CDR1 LNHDA and CDR2 SQIVND come from the germline V gene (reference sequence). V was trimmed by 6 bases and J by 3 bases, leaving 11 bases between them. CDR3 length: 13 amino acids. A word on this clone: The antigen remains undetermined.

The V and J genes are TRBV19 and TRBJ1-1; D is ambiguous. Sequenced sample: naive CD4+ T cells from blood. This TCR was sampled from a man aged 18 to 30 with type 1 diabetes. CDR3 nucleotides: TGTGCCAGTAGCCTAAACTGGGACACTGAAGCTTTCTTT. The encoded protein is CASSLNWDTEAFF.